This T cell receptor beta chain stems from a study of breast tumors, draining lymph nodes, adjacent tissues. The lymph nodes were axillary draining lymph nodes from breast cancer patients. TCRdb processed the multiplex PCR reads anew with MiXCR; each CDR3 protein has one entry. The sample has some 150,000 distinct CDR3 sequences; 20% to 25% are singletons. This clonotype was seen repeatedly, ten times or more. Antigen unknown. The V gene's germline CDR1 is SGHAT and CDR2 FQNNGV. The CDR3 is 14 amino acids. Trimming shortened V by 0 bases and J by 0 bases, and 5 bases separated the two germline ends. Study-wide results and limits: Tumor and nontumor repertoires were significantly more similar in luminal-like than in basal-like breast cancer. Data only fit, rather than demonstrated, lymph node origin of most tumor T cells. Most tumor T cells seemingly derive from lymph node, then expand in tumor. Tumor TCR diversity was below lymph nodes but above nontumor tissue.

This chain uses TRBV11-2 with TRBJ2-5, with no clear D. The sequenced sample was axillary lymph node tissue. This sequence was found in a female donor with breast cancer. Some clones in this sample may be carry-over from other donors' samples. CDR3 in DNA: TGTGCCAGCAGCTTAGACAGGTACCAAGAGACCCAGTACTTC. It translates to CASSLDRYQETQYF.